This T cell receptor (beta chain) was found in a study of cytomegalovirus exposure and HLA in healthy donors. Study-wide results and caveats: The study labeled 150 to 200 TCR beta chains cytomegalovirus-associated. Usually a TCR sequence was rare, but some public TCRs were found in many donors.

Sequencing used immunoSEQ multiplex PCR; TCRdb keeps in-frame clones, though not all of them. The sample shows 68,000 or so clones, about 90% of them seen only once. J was trimmed by 8 bases and V by 4 bases; bases with no gene match: 7. Germline-derived CDR1 and CDR2 are SGDLS and YYNGEE. This CDR3 is 14 amino acids long. A roughly 120-subject validation cohort, separate from the approximately 610-subject first cohort, supplied the donors. This clone was recorded only once. What it recognizes is unknown. Specimen: PBMCs. The TCR sequence derives from a man aged 18-30 years in good health and CMV-seronegative. The chain links TRBV9 to TRBJ2-7; 12 nucleotides line up with TRBD1. The DNA of the CDR3 is TGTGCCAGCAGCTTGGGACAGGGGGCTGGTAAGCAGTACTTC. As protein: CASSLGQGAGKQYF. The full variable domain, rest sourced from reference TRBV9 and TRBJ2-7, is DSGVTQTPKHLITATGQRVTLRCSPRSGDLSVYWYQQSLDQGLQFLIQYYNGEERAKGNILERFSAQQFPDLHSELNLSSLELGDSALYFCASSLGQGAGKQYFGPGTRLTVT.